This T cell receptor beta chain was identified during a study of cytomegalovirus exposure and HLA in healthy donors. A word on this clone: Its specificity is unknown.

Points from the study as a whole: It is likely that the observed cluster of highly shared sequence variants was a sequencing artifact. Rates of TCR association differed by HLA locus in a later analysis, with DRB1 highest and HLA-C lowest.

The PCR ran on 60 Vbeta and 13 Jbeta primers. Some clones are missing from TCRdb's copy, which holds only in-frame ones; the method was immunoSEQ multiplex PCR. The data hold fewer than 250,000 clones, with more than 65% observed a single time. This TCR came from a woman under 40 in good health and CMV-seronegative. The sequenced sample was PBMCs.

This chain's CDR3 is CASSPRQGSGNTIYF. CDR3 nucleotide sequence: TGCGCCAGCAGCCCCCGACAGGGGTCAGGAAACACCATATATTTT. The chain joins TRBV4-1 to TRBJ1-3; TRBD1 agrees at 8 bases. Germline CDR1 MGHRA, CDR2 YSYEKL. This CDR3 has 15 residues. J lost 4 bases, V lost 4 bases, and 6 bases had no gene match.